The 8 T cell receptor beta chains below come from one sample, sequenced in a study of blood T cell repertoires in COVID-19. Clones were sequenced by immunoSEQ multiplex PCR, and TCRdb holds only the in-frame ones, with some missing. The table records 190,000 or so clones, about 82% of them present only once. The sample taken for sequencing was PBMCs or T cells enriched from blood (not recorded which). The receptors shown here come from a woman aged 25 to 45 who had recovered from COVID-19.

This clone was recorded only once. This chain joins TRBV30 and TRBJ2-3; TRBD2 is a possible D gene (6 bases). V dropped 1 base and J dropped 0 bases, with 11 bases sitting between them. Germline CDR1 and CDR2: GTSNPN and SVGIG (reference sequence). The CDR3 has 15 residues. CDR3 DNA sequence: TGTGCCTGGAGTGCCCACAGCGGGAGCACAGATACGCAGTATTTT. Protein product: CAWSAHSGSTDTQYF.

The gene calls are TRBV7-8 and TRBJ2-1; D might be TRBD1 (7 bases). V dropped 1 base and J dropped 0 bases, with 10 bases sitting between them. This CDR3 has 16 residues. The V gene's germline CDR1 is SGHVS and CDR2 FQNEAQ. The CDR3 bases are TGTGCCAGCAGCTTAGGACAGGGACTCTCCTACAATGAGCAGTTCTTC. This encodes CASSLGQGLSYNEQFF.

V is TRBV14 and J is TRBJ1-1, with 7 positions matching TRBD1. V lost 5 bases and J lost 1; bases outside the gene matches: 1. CDR3 size: 13 residues. Germline V gene lookup returns CDR1 SGHDN and CDR2 FVKESK. The CDR3 sequence is CASSTGANTEAFF. The CDR3 DNA is TGTGCCAGCAGCACAGGGGCGAACACTGAAGCTTTCTTT.

This clone was picked up one time. This sequence joins TRBV3-1 (or the pseudogene TRBV3-2) and TRBJ2-1; 10 nucleotides agree with TRBD2. Germline CDR1 reads LGHDT; CDR2 reads YNNKEL (reference sequence). V trimming: 4 bases; J trimming: 2 bases; junction bases outside the gene matches: 2. The CDR3 loop spans 15 amino acids. The CDR3 loop is CASSRGLAAYNEQFF. The CDR3 region has the DNA TGTGCCAGCAGCCGAGGACTAGCGGCCTACAATGAGCAGTTCTTC.

This clone occurred once. The chain couples TRBV27 to TRBJ1-4, with TRBD1 identical over 11 bases. The germline V gene encodes CDR1 MNHEY and CDR2 SMNVEV (reference sequence). The CDR3 totals 17 residues. V lost 4 bases to trimming and J lost 3 bases; unmatched junction nucleotides: 7. The CDR3 DNA follows: TGTGCCAGCAGTTCAGGACAGGGGGCGATCCCTAATGAAAAACTGTTTTTT. It encodes CASSSGQGAIPNEKLFF.

This chain connects TRBV13 to TRBJ2-7; TRBD2 matches at 9 bases. From germline, CDR1 is PRHDT and CDR2 FYEKMQ (reference sequence). J gave up 1 base and V 5 bases, and 21 bases lay outside the gene matches. The length of the CDR3 is 20 residues. CDR3 amino acids: CASSTKDSPFLAGESYEQYF. CDR3 bases: TGTGCCAGCAGCACAAAAGACAGCCCTTTTTTAGCGGGAGAGTCCTACGAGCAGTACTTC. Based on the CDR3 plus reference TRBV13 and TRBJ2-7, the full variable domain is AAGVIQSPRHLIKEKRETATLKCYPIPRHDTVYWYQQGPGQDPQFLISFYEKMQSDKGSIPDRFSAQQFSDYHSELNMSSLELGDSALYFCASSTKDSPFLAGESYEQYFGPGTRLTVT.

The chain employs TRBV4-1 and TRBJ1-4; D might be TRBD1 (6 bases). The ends were cut back, 2 bases at V and 0 bases at J, with 28 bases in the middle. CDR3 length: 22 amino acids. Germline loops: CDR1 MGHRA, CDR2 YSYEKL. CDR3 nucleotide sequence: TGCGCCAGCAGCCAATTCGGGATGACGGGGGGGCGAAAATATACAACTAATGAAAAACTGTTTTTT. Encoded protein: CASSQFGMTGGRKYTTNEKLFF.

This sequence joins TRBV19 and TRBJ1-1; possibly TRBD1 for D (5 bases). CDR1 and CDR2 from the germline V gene are LNHDA and SQIVND (reference sequence). The CDR3 length is 19 residues. V was pared by 0 bases and J by 0 bases, with 20 bases between. The CDR3 sequence: CASSIETLGRANMNTEAFF. In nucleotides, the CDR3 is TGTGCCAGTAGTATAGAGACCCTGGGCAGGGCGAATATGAACACTGAAGCTTTCTTT.